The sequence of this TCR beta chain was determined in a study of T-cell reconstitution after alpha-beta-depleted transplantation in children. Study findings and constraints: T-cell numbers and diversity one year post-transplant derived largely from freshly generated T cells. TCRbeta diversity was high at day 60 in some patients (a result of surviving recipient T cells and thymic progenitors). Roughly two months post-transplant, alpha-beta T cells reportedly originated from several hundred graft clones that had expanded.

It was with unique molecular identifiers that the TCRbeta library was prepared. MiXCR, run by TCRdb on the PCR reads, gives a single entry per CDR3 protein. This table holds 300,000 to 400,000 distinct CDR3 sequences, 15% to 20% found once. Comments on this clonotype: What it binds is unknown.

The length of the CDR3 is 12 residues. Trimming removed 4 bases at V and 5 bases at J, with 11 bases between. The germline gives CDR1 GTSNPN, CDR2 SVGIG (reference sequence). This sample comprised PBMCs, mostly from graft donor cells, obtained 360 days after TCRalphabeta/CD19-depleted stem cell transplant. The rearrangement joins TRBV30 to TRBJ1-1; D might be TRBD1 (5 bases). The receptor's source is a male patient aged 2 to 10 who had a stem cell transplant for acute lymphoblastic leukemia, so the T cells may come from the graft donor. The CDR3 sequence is CAWIGGRTEAFF. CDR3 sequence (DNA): TGTGCCTGGATTGGGGGGAGGACTGAAGCTTTCTTT.